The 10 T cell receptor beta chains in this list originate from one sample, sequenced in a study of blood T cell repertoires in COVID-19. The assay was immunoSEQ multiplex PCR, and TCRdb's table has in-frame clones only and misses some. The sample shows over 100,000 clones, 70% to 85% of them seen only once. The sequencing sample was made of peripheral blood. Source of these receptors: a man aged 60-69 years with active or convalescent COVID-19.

The CDR3 DNA sequence: TGTGCCAGCAGTTTCTCCCCGAACACTGAAGCTTTCTTT. It yields the protein CASSFSPNTEAFF. This rearrangement joins TRBV12-3 or TRBV12-4 to TRBJ1-1; D call uncertain. The CDR3 spans 13 residues. Trimming shortened V by 3 bases and J by 1 base, and 6 bases separated the two germline ends.

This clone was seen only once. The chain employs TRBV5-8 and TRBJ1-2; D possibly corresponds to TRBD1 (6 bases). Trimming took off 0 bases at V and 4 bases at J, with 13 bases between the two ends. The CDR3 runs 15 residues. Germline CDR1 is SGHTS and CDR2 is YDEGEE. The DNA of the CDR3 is TGTGCCAGCAGCTTGGGAAGGGGGGGAGTCTATGGCTACACCTTC. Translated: CASSLGRGGVYGYTF.

The CDR3 here is CASSFQGGNTEAFF. The DNA for the CDR3 is TGTGCCAGCAGCTTCCAGGGGGGCAACACTGAAGCTTTCTTT. The chain combines TRBV11-3 with TRBJ1-1; 7 positions match TRBD1. In germline, CDR1 is SGHNT, CDR2 YENEEA. Trimming cost V 3 bases and J 2 bases; bases outside gene matches: 3. There are 14 residues in the CDR3.

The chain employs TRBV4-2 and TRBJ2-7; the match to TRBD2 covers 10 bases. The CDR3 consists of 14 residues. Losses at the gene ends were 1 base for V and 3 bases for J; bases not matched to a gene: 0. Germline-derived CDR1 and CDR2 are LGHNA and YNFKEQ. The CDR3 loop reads CASSQGLAGYEQYF. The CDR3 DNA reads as TGTGCCAGCAGCCAAGGACTAGCGGGCTACGAGCAGTACTTC.

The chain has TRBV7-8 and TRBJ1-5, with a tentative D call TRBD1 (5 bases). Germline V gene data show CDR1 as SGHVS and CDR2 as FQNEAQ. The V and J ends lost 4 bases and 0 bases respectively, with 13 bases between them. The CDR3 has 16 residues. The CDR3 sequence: CASSSDSRVSNQPQHF. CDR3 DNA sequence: TGTGCCAGCAGCTCCGATTCCAGGGTTAGCAATCAGCCCCAGCATTTT.

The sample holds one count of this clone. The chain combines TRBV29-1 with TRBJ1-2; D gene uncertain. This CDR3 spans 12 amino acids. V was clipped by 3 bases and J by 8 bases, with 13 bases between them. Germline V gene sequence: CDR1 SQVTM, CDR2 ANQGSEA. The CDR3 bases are TGCAGCGTTGATAATGTCCTGGGCGGCTACACCTTC. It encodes CSVDNVLGGYTF.

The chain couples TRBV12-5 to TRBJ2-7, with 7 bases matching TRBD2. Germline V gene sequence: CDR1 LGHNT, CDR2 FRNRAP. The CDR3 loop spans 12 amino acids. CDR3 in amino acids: CASAGLLYEQYF. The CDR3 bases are TGTGCCTCGGCGGGACTACTCTACGAGCAGTACTTC.

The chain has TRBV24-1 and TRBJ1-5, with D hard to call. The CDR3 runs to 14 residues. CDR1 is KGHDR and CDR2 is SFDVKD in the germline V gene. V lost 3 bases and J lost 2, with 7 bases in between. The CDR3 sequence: CATSDPGGNQPQHF. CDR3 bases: TGTGCCACCAGTGATCCCGGGGGCAATCAGCCCCAGCATTTT.

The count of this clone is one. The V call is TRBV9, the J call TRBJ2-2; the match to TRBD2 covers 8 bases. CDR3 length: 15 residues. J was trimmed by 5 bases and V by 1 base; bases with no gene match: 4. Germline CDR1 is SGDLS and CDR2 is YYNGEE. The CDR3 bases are TGTGCCAGCAGCGTATCGACTAGCGCAACCGGGGAGCTGTTTTTT. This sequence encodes CASSVSTSATGELFF.

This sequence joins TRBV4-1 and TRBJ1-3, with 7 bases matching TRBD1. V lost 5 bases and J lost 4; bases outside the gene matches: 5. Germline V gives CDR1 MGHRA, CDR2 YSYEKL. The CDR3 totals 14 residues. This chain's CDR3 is CASSDTGAGNTIYF. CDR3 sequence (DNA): TGCGCCAGCAGCGACACAGGGGCCGGAAACACCATATATTTT.